These 25 T cell receptor beta chains originate from one sample sequenced in a study of blood T cell repertoires in COVID-19. The table came from immunoSEQ multiplex PCR; TCRdb's copy has only in-frame clones and leaves some out. The sample carries more than 90,000 clones, 90% to 95% recorded once. Sequencing used peripheral blood. The receptors here all came from a middle-aged man with acute or convalescent COVID-19.

This clone was counted a single time. The rearrangement uses TRBV1 and TRBJ1-5. TRBV1 has pseudogene status. CDR3 length: 21 amino acids. In DNA form, the CDR3 reads TGCACCAGCAGCCATGAGGCTCCCAACCCCGGATGGCGATATAGCAATCAGCCCCAGCATTTT. This translates into CTSSHEAPNPGWRYSNQPQHF.

This clone was detected a few times. This chain connects TRBV12-3 or TRBV12-4 to TRBJ1-5; D gene uncertain. Trimming cost V 1 base and J 5 bases, with 6 bases left between them. CDR3 length: 13 residues. The CDR3 coding sequence is TGTGCCAGCAGTTTAGACCGGTATCAGCCCCAGCATTTT. Its protein is CASSLDRYQPQHF.

The chain has TRBV7-9 and TRBJ2-1; D gene uncertain. This CDR3 is 15 amino acids long. V was shortened by 3 bases and J by 4 bases, with 13 bases between the two germline ends. Germline V lookup: CDR1 SEHNR, CDR2 FQNEAQ (reference sequence). CDR3 region: CASSFPPGSYNEQFF. The CDR3 DNA reads as TGTGCCAGCAGCTTCCCACCGGGTTCTTACAATGAGCAGTTCTTC.

The genes are TRBV18 and TRBJ1-4; TRBD1 matches at 9 bases. The junction had 3 bases not matched to a gene; V was cut back by 2 bases and J by 2 bases. Germline loops: CDR1 KGHSH, CDR2 LQKENI. This CDR3 contains 16 residues. The CDR3 nucleotides read TGTGCCAGCTCACCAAATGGACAGGGGACTAATGAAAAACTGTTTTTT. It encodes CASSPNGQGTNEKLFF.

This rearrangement joins TRBV28 to TRBJ1-4; a possible D gene is TRBD1 (6 bases). Between the trimmed V and J ends, which lost 8 bases and 11 bases, there was a span of 18 bases. This CDR3 has 13 amino acids. CDR1 and CDR2 (germline): MDHEN, SYDVKM. DNA for the CDR3: TGTGCCAGCTTGGGGGGGCCTCTTTGGAAACTGTTTTTT. Translated, it gives CASLGGPLWKLFF. Supplemented by reference TRBV28 and TRBJ1-4, the full variable domain reads DVKVTQSSRYLVKRTGEKVFLECVQDMDHENMFWYRQDPGLGLRLIYFSYDVKMKEKGDIPEGYSVSREKKERFSLILESASTNQTSMYLCASLGGPLWKLFFGSGTQLSVL.

Details on this clone: Other DNA sequences in the same sample also yield this CDR3. The rearrangement joins TRBV2 to TRBJ1-4; 11 bases map to TRBD1. CDR3 length equals 14 residues. The V gene end was trimmed by 6 bases and the J gene end by 4 bases; junction bases not matched to a gene: 1. CDR1 is SNHLY and CDR2 is FYNNEI in the germline V gene. The chain's CDR3 is CASRGTGGNEKLFF. The CDR3 bases are TGTGCCAGCAGAGGGACAGGGGGTAATGAAAAACTGTTTTTT.

This sequence joins TRBV4-1 and TRBJ1-4, with a weak D call TRBD1 (5 bases). CDR3 length equals 15 residues. The germline V gene has CDR1 MGHRA and CDR2 YSYEKL. V lost 1 base, J lost 16 bases, and 22 bases lay in between. The CDR3 sequence: CASSQGLQGAFPPFF. Here the CDR3 DNA reads TGCGCCAGCAGCCAAGGGTTGCAGGGCGCCTTTCCTCCGTTTTTT.

This chain uses TRBV19 with TRBJ1-5; TRBD1 is a possible D gene (5 bases). The CDR3 loop spans 15 amino acids. Germline V lookup: CDR1 LNHDA, CDR2 SQIVND (reference sequence). V was trimmed by 4 bases and J by 6 bases, leaving 16 bases between them. In DNA, the CDR3 is TGTGCCAGTAGTACGTCGGGTTGGGGCGGTCAGCCCCAGCATTTT. Translated: CASSTSGWGGQPQHF.

CDR3 DNA sequence: TGCGCCAGCAGCCAGGTCCCCCTGAGGCAGGGGTATCCGTCTGGCTACACCTTC. It translates to CASSQVPLRQGYPSGYTF. J is TRBJ1-2 and V is TRBV4-1; tentative D call: TRBD1 (6 bases). This CDR3 region has 18 residues. The germline CDR1 and CDR2 sequences are MGHRA and YSYEKL. V was clipped by 3 bases and J by 7 bases, with 27 bases between them.

The V gene is TRBV19, the J gene TRBJ1-5; D is uncertain. This CDR3 has 15 residues. Germline assignment: CDR1 LNHDA and CDR2 SQIVND (reference sequence). V gave up 7 bases and J gave up 1 base, with 14 bases separating them. The CDR3 loop is CASTFNANSNQPQHF. CDR3 in DNA: TGTGCCAGTACCTTCAATGCGAACAGCAATCAGCCCCAGCATTTT.

V and J are TRBV5-1 and TRBJ2-1, with 10 nucleotides matching TRBD2. Unmatched junction bases numbered 11, after V lost 3 bases and J lost 8 bases. The CDR3 extends over 16 amino acids. Per the germline V gene, CDR1 is SGHRS and CDR2 is YFSETQ. The DNA of the CDR3 is TGCGCCAGCAGCTGGCCTGTTACTAGCGGGGAGGATGAGCAGTTCTTC. It yields the protein CASSWPVTSGEDEQFF.

The CDR3 coding sequence is TGTGCCGCATCCGAGGACAGGGCGACCGAGCAGTACTTC. The encoded protein is CAASEDRATEQYF. The gene calls are TRBV2 and TRBJ2-7; 8 bases fit TRBD1. Germline assignment: CDR1 SNHLY and CDR2 FYNNEI. The CDR3 contains 13 residues. After removal of 11 bases from V and 6 bases from J, the junction contained 12 bases not matched to a gene. The variable domain in full, with the rest retrieved from reference TRBV2 and TRBJ2-7, is EPEVTQTPSHQVTQMGQEVILRCVPISNHLYFYWYRQILGQKVEFLVSFYNNEISEKSEIFDDQFSVERPDGSNFTLKIRSTKLEDSAMYFCAASEDRATEQYFGPGTRLTVT.

V is TRBV10-3 and J is TRBJ2-1; 8 bases match TRBD1. Germline V gene lookup returns CDR1 ENHRY and CDR2 SYGVKD. J gave up 6 bases and V 3 bases, and 7 bases lay outside the gene matches. CDR3 length: 15 residues. CDR3 sequence (DNA): TGTGCCATCAGTGATTCTGGACAGGGCCCCAATGAGCAGTTCTTC. The encoded protein is CAISDSGQGPNEQFF.

V usage is TRBV9 and J usage is TRBJ1-1; no firm D call. Per the germline V gene, CDR1 is SGDLS and CDR2 is YYNGEE. Between the trimmed V and J ends, which lost 0 bases and 2 bases, there was a span of 8 bases. CDR3 length: 14 residues. The CDR3 coding sequence is TGTGCCAGCAGCGTAGGGAACAGCAACACTGAAGCTTTCTTT. This gives the protein CASSVGNSNTEAFF.

This chain connects TRBV15 to TRBJ1-2; D call uncertain. The V gene lost 3 bases and the J gene lost 6 bases, with 17 bases spanning the gap. Germline CDR1 and CDR2: LNHNV and YYDKDF (reference sequence). The CDR3 consists of 15 residues. The DNA for the CDR3 is TGTGCCACCAGCAGGCCCCCCCCCGGTGTCGATGGCTACACCTTC. The encoded protein is CATSRPPPGVDGYTF.

The J gene is TRBJ2-1, the V gene TRBV4-1; 7 nucleotides agree with TRBD1. The CDR3 spans 11 residues. Germline values: CDR1 MGHRA, CDR2 YSYEKL. J lost 13 bases, V lost 4 bases, and 4 bases had no gene match. The CDR3 DNA reads TGCGCCAGCAGCCTTGACAGGGAACAGTTCTTC. It codes for CASSLDREQFF.

The gene calls are TRBV3-1 (or the pseudogene TRBV3-2) and TRBJ1-2, with D uncertain. V lost 0 bases, J lost 0 bases, and 11 bases lay in between. CDR3 size: 16 residues. Per germline, CDR1 LGHDT and CDR2 YNNKEL (reference sequence). CDR3 protein: CASSQDSGGTNYGYTF. For the CDR3, the DNA is TGTGCCAGCAGCCAAGATAGTGGAGGCACTAACTATGGCTACACCTTC.

The J gene is TRBJ1-6, the V gene TRBV9, with TRBD1 matching over 8 bases. Per the germline V gene, CDR1 is SGDLS and CDR2 is YYNGEE. The V gene end was trimmed by 0 bases and the J gene end by 9 bases; junction bases not matched to a gene: 11. The CDR3 length is 17 residues. Here the CDR3 DNA reads TGTGCCAGCAGCGTAGGCCCTGGACAGGGCCGGAGTTCACCCCTCCACTTT. It specifies CASSVGPGQGRSSPLHF.

This sequence joins TRBV9 and TRBJ2-1; 10 bases line up with TRBD1. CDR3 size: 16 residues. Germline V gene lookup returns CDR1 SGDLS and CDR2 YYNGEE. Losses at the gene ends were 4 bases for V and 6 bases for J; bases not matched to a gene: 10. CDR3 residues: CASSQRGQGEINEQFF. CDR3 nucleotides: TGTGCCAGCAGCCAAAGAGGACAGGGGGAAATCAATGAGCAGTTCTTC.

Of note for this clone: The sample carries other DNA sequences with the same CDR3. This chain uses TRBV19 with TRBJ1-6, with TRBD1 matching 10 bases. The J segment lost 9 bases and the V segment lost 8 bases, leaving 4 bases of the junction unmatched. The germline gives CDR1 LNHDA, CDR2 SQIVND (reference sequence). CDR3 length: 13 residues. The CDR3 here is CASRDRGGSPLHF. The CDR3 DNA reads as TGTGCCAGTCGGGACAGGGGAGGTTCACCCCTCCACTTT.

CDR3 DNA: TGTGCCAGCAGCCCCTCGGGGGGCCCTACACAGACCCAGTACTTC. Translating gives CASSPSGGPTQTQYF. The chain recombines TRBV3-1 (or the pseudogene TRBV3-2) with TRBJ2-5; D might be TRBD2 (7 bases). The V end was cut by 4 bases, the J end by 6 bases, with 18 bases between. CDR1 LGHDT and CDR2 YNNKEL come from the germline V gene (reference sequence). The CDR3 loop spans 15 amino acids.

The chain has TRBV5-1 and TRBJ1-5, with 9 bases identical to TRBD1. V lost 0 bases, J lost 5 bases, and 6 bases stayed unmatched. The CDR3 length is 16 residues. Germline V gene lookup returns CDR1 SGHRS and CDR2 YFSETQ. The CDR3 coding sequence is TGCGCCAGCAGCTTGGAGGGACAGGGAGGGGATCAGCCCCAGCATTTT. Protein sequence: CASSLEGQGGDQPQHF.

The chain combines TRBV12-3 or TRBV12-4 with TRBJ1-5; tentatively, D is TRBD1 (5 bases). Trimming left V 6 bases short and J 4 bases short, with 10 bases between. This CDR3 comprises 13 residues. In DNA, the CDR3 is TGTGCCAGCAGAGAGACAGTGAATCAGCCCCAGCATTTT. This codes for CASRETVNQPQHF.

V gene TRBV4-1 combines with J gene TRBJ1-5; TRBD1 agrees at 11 bases. The trim removed 2 bases at V and 3 bases at J, leaving 6 bases unmatched. CDR1 MGHRA and CDR2 YSYEKL come from the germline V gene. This CDR3 has 17 amino acids. As DNA, the CDR3 is TGCGCCAGCAGCCAAAGTTGGACAGGGGGCGTCAATCAGCCCCAGCATTTT. Amino acid sequence: CASSQSWTGGVNQPQHF.

This clone occurred once. This rearrangement joins TRBV28 to TRBJ2-7, with TRBD1 matching 12 bases. The CDR3 runs 14 residues. The V gene end was trimmed by 6 bases and the J gene end by 7 bases; junction bases not matched to a gene: 7. CDR1 and CDR2 (germline): MDHEN, SYDVKM. The CDR3 sequence is CASSVGDRGREQYF. CDR3 nucleotides: TGTGCCAGCAGCGTGGGGGACAGGGGGCGAGAGCAGTACTTC.